The subject of this entry is one T cell receptor (beta chain). Germline values: CDR1 SGHNT, CDR2 YYREEE (reference sequence). With 0 bases clipped from V and 10 bases from J, the junction kept 6 bases outside the gene matches. The length of the CDR3 is 13 residues. The data were taken from a study of blood T cells in healthy people across ages. PCR was performed a second time for roughly 6 to 12 cycles using a sample-barcoded 5' primer and a J-beta primer mix. TCRdb processed the 5' RACE reads anew with MiXCR; each CDR3 protein has one entry. The sample has hundreds of thousands of distinct CDR3 sequences, over 40% seen once.

This chain links TRBV5-4 with TRBJ1-2, with TRBD1 matching over 7 bases. The sequence was obtained from an elderly woman in good health. The sequenced sample was blood. The CDR3 DNA reads as TGTGCCAGCAGCTTGGTAGCAGGGGGAGACTACACCTTC. It translates to CASSLVAGGDYTF.